Listed below are T cell receptor beta chains from one sample, sequenced in a study of blood T cell repertoires in COVID-19. TCRdb's table, derived via immunoSEQ multiplex PCR, lists solely in-frame clones and lacks some. Seen here are 100,000 to 150,000 clones, approximately 87% observed once, and the top ten hold about 3.9%. Sample: peripheral blood. The receptors come from a man in his 60s with acute or convalescent COVID-19. Both conserved end residues are part of each CDR3. D genes are given only for firm matches. Clone size appears in some rows only: once, few, many, or a class for an expanded clone.

clone_size	v_call	j_call	d_call	cdr3_nt	cdr3_aa
.	TRBV7-7	TRBJ1-3	.	TGTGCTAGCAGCTTAGGTTCTTACAGCTCTGGAAACACCATATATTTT	CASSLGSYSSGNTIYF
few	TRBV28	TRBJ1-5	.	TGTGCCAGCAGCCCGGACTGGGCTAAGCCCCAGCATTTT	CASSPDWAKPQHF
few	TRBV7-9	TRBJ1-2	.	TGTGCCAGCAGCCCTCAGGGAAACTATGGCTACACCTTC	CASSPQGNYGYTF
.	TRBV6-5	TRBJ1-1	TRBD1	TGTGCCAGCATCCCAGGGGGGAACACTGAAGCTTTCTTT	CASIPGGNTEAFF
.	TRBV7-2	TRBJ2-1	TRBD2	TGTGCCAGCAGCTTAGAAGGCGGGAGGGCGGTCGATGAGCAGTTCTTC	CASSLEGGRAVDEQFF
many	TRBV19	TRBJ2-7	.	TGTGCCAGTGCCACGGAGTTGGGTAAGAGGGAGCAGTACTTC	CASATELGKREQYF
.	TRBV2	TRBJ2-1	TRBD1	TGTGCCAGTCTGACAGGGGCAGGGGAGCAGTTCTTC	CASLTGAGEQFF
.	TRBV10-3	TRBJ1-1	.	TGTGCCATCAGTGAGTCTGGCCAGGTAAACACTGAAGCTTTCTTT	CAISESGQVNTEAFF
.	TRBV13	TRBJ2-1	TRBD2	TGTGCCAGCAGCGCGGGACTAGCGGGAGACCCCTCCTACAATGAGCAGTTCTTC	CASSAGLAGDPSYNEQFF
.	TRBV7-6	TRBJ1-1	TRBD1	TGTGCCAGCAGCTCACAAGGGACAGCGGTTAACACTGAAGCTTTCTTT	CASSSQGTAVNTEAFF